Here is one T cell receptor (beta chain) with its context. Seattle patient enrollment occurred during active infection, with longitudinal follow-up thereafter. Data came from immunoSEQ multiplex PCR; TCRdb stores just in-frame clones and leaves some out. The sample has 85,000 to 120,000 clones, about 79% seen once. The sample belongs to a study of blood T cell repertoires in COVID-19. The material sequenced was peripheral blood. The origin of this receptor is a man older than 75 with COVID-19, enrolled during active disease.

The CDR3 region has the DNA TGTGCCAGCAGCCTTCGAAGGGGGTGGAACACCGGGGAGCTGTTTTTT. Residues: CASSLRRGWNTGELFF. V is TRBV28 and J is TRBJ2-2, with D tentatively TRBD1 (6 bases). The germline V and J ends were trimmed by 6 bases and 1 base, with 15 bases remaining between them. The CDR3 runs 16 residues. Germline V gene sequence: CDR1 MDHEN, CDR2 SYDVKM.